The source of this T cell receptor beta chain is a study of T cell responses to AZD1222 COVID-19 vaccine (dated by TCRdb to the early 2020s). A note on the overall study: AZD1222 recipients with second doses at about 4 weeks or about 12 weeks were pooled, because spike-specific TCR depth and breadth did not differ between schedules. A total of under 250 trial participants underwent TCR sequencing, of whom 200 to 220 had received two doses of AZD1222 and about 25 had received two doses of the MenACWY control vaccine. Trial participants were enrolled into age subgroups of 18-55, 56-69 and 70-plus years, which contained 148, 28 and 57 TCR-sequenced participants, respectively. What the study reported, not specific to this receptor: Conclusions about previously exposed vaccinees are limited because only six or seven AZD1222 recipients were SARS-CoV-2 seropositive at baseline. Nearly half of unique spike-specific TCRs reportedly recognized epitopes outside regions mutated in the B.1.351 and B.1.1.7 variants. The 56-69-year group was small, and its depth increase did not reach significance, likely because of low power. Because no day 14 peak-response samples were available, repertoires were characterized only after the peak T cell response. Participants were mostly white British and included more females than males, and it was suggested by the authors that clonal diversity may have been underestimated. Spike-specific TCR breadth and depth rose significantly after two AZD1222 doses compared with day 0 and with MenACWY recipients. The whole spike protein was spanned by vaccine-associated CD4 TCRs, and dominant responses were seen in regions 160-218 and 743-854.

What this sample's time point label stands for: baseline before first vaccination. Vaccinee samples came from UK trials COV001 and COV002, including a single-blind randomized controlled phase 2/3 trial of AZD1222 (ChAdOx1 nCoV-19) in healthy adults. For TCRbeta chain sequencing, PBMC samples from trial participants were taken at day 0 and at day 28 after the second dose. The CDR3 regions of human TCRbeta chains were analyzed by immunosequencing. Per the authors' processing: Repertoire TCRs were checked for matches against a reference library of SARS-CoV-2-specific TCRs that had been generated using the MIRA antigen-specificity platform. Breadth was defined as the fraction of unique TCRs that were SARS-CoV-2-associated. Depth was defined as the fraction of total T cells that were SARS-CoV-2-associated. Using the MIRA data, each spike-specific TCR was mapped to the spike region that the TCR reacts to and placed in a CD4 or CD8 class. Log10-transformed breadth and depth values were compared by one-way ANOVA with Sidak's multiple comparisons tests. TCRdb holds this immuneACCESS table with in-frame rearrangements only. Some clones are missing; in checked studies, unresolved V genes explain under half, and the rest has no known cause. That table supplies the V and J calls and clone size; D and trimming were determined from the DNA. The table for this sample lists more than 110,000 clones; about 88% of them were counted only once. 4.7% of the sample rests with the top ten.

Reading from cysteine to phenylalanine, the CDR3 counts 12 amino acids. CDR3 DNA is the only sequence kept; it has 36 bases, read in frame from the first base. Via the germline V gene, CDR1 is SGHDT and CDR2 YYEEEE. Trimming removed 4 bases from V and 3 bases from J, leaving 7 bases between the germline ends. A note on this clone: There is no known antigen for this receptor. One base away there is no much larger clone; base qualities are not given.

The rearranged chain carries TRBV5-6 and TRBJ1-1; the D gene lacks a confident call. The sample in question was peripheral blood, obtained on day 0 of AZD1222 vaccination. This sequence originates from an adult in good health. CDR3 loop: CASSRTDTEAFF. The nucleotide sequence reads TGTGCCAGCAGCCGGACGGACACTGAAGCTTTCTTT.